Below, one T cell receptor beta chain is given with its context. In the original analysis: Amplification from reference gene primers served as the basis for estimated nucleated cell counts. Sequencing was performed with immunoSEQ multiplex PCR; in TCRdb, only in-frame clones are kept and a portion is missing. The D gene and trimming were derived from the DNA, and the V and J assignments and clone size from that table. Of some 340,000 clones detected, roughly nine tenths appear once; the ten largest clones hold approximately 4.1%. Adults between roughly 18 and 95 years of age took part from under 25 US areas. These data originate in a study of blood T cell repertoires in COVID-19. Study in general: T cells, B-cell-depleted T cells, or PBMCs supplied cDNA or gDNA.

The V and J ends lost 0 bases and 3 bases, in that order; junction bases with no gene match: 5. The CDR3 has 16 residues. CDR1 and CDR2 (germline): MNHEY, SVGAGI. The receptor was derived from a woman aged 25-40 years who had been exposed to COVID-19. The chain carries TRBV6-5 and TRBJ1-1; 9 bases match TRBD1. The specimen was PBMCs or T cells enriched from blood (not recorded which). CDR3 region: CASSYSPTGGYTEAFF. For the CDR3, the DNA is TGTGCCAGCAGTTACTCGCCCACAGGGGGCTACACTGAAGCTTTCTTT.